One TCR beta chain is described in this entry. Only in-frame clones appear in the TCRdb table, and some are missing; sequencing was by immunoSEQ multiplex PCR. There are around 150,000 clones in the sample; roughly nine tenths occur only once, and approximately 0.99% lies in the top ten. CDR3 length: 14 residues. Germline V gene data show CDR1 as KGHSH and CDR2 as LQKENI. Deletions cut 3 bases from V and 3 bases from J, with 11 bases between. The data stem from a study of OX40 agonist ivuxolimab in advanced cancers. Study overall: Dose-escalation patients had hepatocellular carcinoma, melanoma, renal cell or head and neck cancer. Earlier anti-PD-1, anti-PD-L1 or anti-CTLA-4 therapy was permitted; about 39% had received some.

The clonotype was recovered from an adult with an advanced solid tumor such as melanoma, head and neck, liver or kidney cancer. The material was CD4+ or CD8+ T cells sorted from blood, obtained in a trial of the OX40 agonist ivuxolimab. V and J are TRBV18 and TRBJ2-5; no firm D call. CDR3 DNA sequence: TGTGCCAGCTCACCTAACTACATAAAAGAGACCCAGTACTTC. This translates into CASSPNYIKETQYF.